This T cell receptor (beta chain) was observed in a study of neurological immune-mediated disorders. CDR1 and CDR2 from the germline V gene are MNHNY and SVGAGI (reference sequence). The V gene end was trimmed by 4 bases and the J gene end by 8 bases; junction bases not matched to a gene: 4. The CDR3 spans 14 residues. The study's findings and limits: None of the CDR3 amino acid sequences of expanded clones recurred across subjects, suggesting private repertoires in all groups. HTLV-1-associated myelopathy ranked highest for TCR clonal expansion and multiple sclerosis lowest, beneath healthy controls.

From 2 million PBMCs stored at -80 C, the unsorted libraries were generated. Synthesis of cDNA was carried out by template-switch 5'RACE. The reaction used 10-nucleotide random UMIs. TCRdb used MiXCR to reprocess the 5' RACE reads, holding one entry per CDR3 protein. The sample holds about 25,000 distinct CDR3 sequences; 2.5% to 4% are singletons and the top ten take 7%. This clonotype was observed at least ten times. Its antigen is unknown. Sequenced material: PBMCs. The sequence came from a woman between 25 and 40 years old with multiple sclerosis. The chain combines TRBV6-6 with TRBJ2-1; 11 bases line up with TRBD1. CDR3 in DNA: TGTGCCAGCAGTTTAGGACAGGGGGCAGATGAGCAGTTCTTC. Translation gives CASSLGQGADEQFF.